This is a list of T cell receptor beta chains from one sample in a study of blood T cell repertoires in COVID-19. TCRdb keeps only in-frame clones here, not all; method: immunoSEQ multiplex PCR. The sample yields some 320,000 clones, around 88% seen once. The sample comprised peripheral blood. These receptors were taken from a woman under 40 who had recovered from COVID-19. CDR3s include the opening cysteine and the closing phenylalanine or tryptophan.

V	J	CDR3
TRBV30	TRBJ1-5	CAWSPTGQPQHF
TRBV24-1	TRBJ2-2	CATSRFGGDTGELFF
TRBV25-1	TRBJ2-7	CASEGGRDYEQYF
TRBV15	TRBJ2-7	CATSRGGGTYEQYF
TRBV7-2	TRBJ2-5	CASSFRQGPQETQYF
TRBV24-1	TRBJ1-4	CATSPGTGGKEKLFF
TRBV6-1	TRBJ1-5	CASSDLRDRGPNQPQHF
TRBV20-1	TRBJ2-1	CSASVIGGAGNEQFF
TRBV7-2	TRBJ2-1	CASSPYSVSYNEQFF
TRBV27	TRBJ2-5	CASTARDRETQYF
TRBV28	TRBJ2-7	CASRMTGSYEQYF
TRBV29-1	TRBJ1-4	CSVEVPNSNEKLFF
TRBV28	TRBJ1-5	CASSPLRDRVNQPQHF
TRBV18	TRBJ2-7	CASSPTMTGGEQYF
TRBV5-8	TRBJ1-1	CASSWTGIAEAFF
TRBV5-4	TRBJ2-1	CASSLELGVSYNEQFF
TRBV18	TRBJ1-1	CASSPEGGTNTEAFF
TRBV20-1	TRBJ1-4	CSASSPGTNEKLFF
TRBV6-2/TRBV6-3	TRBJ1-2	CASSSGANYGYTF
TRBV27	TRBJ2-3	CASSLLMAGGPVDTQYF
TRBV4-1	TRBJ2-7	CASSLGQAYYEQYF
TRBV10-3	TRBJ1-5	CAISERGSSNQPQHF
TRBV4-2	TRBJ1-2	CASSQKEGGIDGYTF
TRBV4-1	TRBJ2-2	CASSPLAAANTGELFF